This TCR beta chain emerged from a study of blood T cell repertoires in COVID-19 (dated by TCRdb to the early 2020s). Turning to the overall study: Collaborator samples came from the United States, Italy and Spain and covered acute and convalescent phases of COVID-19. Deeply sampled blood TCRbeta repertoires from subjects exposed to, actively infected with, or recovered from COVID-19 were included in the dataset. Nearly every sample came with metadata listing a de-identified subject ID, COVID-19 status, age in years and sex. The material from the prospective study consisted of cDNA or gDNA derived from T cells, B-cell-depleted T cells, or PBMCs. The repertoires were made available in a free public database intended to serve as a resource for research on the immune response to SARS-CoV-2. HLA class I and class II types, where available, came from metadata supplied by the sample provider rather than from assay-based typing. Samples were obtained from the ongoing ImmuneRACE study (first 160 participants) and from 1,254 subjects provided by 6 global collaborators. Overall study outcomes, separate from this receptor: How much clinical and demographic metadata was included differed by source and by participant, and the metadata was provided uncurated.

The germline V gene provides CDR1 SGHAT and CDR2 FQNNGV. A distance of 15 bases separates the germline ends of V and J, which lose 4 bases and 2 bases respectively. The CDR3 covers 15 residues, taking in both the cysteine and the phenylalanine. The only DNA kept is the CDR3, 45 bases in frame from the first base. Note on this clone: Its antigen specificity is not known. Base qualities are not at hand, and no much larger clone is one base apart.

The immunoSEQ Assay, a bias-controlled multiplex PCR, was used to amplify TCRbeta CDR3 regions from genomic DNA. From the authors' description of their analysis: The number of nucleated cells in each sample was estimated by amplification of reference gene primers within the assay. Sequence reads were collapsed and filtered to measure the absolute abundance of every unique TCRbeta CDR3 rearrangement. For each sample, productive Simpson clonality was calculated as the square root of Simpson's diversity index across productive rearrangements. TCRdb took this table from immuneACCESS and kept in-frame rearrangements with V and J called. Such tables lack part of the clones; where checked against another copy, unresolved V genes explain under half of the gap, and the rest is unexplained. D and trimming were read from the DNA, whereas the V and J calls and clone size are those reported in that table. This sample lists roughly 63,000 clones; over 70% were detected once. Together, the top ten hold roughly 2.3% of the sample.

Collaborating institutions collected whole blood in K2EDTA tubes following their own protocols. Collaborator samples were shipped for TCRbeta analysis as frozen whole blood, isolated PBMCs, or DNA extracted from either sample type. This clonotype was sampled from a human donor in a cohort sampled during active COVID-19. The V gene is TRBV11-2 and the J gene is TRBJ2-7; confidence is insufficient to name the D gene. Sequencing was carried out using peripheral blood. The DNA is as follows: TGTGCCAGCAGCTCCAGTAGCCCGGGTACCTACGAGCAGTACTTC. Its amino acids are CASSSSSPGTYEQYF.